What follows describes a single T cell receptor (beta chain). This entry belongs to a study of OX40 agonist ivuxolimab in advanced cancers. About the research overall: Ivuxolimab, an antibody that agonizes OX40 (CD134), was administered to the patients.

On cycle 4 day 1 and cycle 7 day 1, as well as at baseline, blood was sampled. Clones were sequenced by immunoSEQ multiplex PCR, and TCRdb holds only the in-frame ones, with some missing. The table has about 54,000 clones, around four fifths seen once. This CDR3 has 18 amino acids. Germline V CDR1 and CDR2: SGHNT, YYREEE (reference sequence). J lost 2 bases, V lost 5 bases, and 19 bases had no gene match. The sequences come from CD4+ or CD8+ T cells sorted from blood, collected in a trial of the OX40 agonist ivuxolimab. The chain uses TRBV5-4 and TRBJ2-7; 7 bases map to TRBD2. The receptor comes from an adult with an advanced solid tumor such as melanoma, head and neck, liver or kidney cancer. The chain's CDR3 is CASRVQVRNGGRTYEQYF. The CDR3 DNA follows: TGTGCCAGCAGGGTACAGGTCAGGAACGGGGGGAGGACCTACGAGCAGTACTTC. The whole variable domain, remainder taken from reference TRBV5-4 and TRBJ2-7, is ETGVTQSPTHLIKTRGQQVTLRCSSQSGHNTVSWYQQALGQGPQFIFQYYREEENGRGNFPPRFSGLQFPNYSSELNVNALELDDSALYLCASRVQVRNGGRTYEQYFGPGTRLTVT.